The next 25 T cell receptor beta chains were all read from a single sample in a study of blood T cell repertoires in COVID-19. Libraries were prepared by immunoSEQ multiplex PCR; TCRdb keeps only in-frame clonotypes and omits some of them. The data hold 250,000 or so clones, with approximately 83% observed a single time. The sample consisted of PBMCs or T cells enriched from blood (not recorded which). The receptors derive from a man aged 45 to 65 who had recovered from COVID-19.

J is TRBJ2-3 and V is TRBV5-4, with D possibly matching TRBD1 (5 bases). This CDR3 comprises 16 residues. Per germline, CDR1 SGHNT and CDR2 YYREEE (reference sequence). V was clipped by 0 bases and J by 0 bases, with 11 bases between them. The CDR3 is CASSLGQRTSTDTQYF. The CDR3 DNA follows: TGTGCCAGCAGCTTGGGACAGCGTACTAGCACAGATACGCAGTATTTT. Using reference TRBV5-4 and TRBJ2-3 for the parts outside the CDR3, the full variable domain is ETGVTQSPTHLIKTRGQQVTLRCSSQSGHNTVSWYQQALGQGPQFIFQYYREEENGRGNFPPRFSGLQFPNYSSELNVNALELDDSALYLCASSLGQRTSTDTQYFGPGTRLTVL.

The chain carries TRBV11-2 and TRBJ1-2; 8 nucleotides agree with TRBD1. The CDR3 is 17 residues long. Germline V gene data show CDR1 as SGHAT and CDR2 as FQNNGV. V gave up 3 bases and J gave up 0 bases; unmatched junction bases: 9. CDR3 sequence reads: CASSLGRTGQTNYGYTF. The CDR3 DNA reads TGTGCCAGCAGCTTGGGCCGGACAGGGCAGACTAACTATGGCTACACCTTC.

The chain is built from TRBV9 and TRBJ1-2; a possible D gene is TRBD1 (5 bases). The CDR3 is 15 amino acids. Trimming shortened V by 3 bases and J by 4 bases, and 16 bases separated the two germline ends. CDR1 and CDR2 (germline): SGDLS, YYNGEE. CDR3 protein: CASSAGGSWGYGYTF. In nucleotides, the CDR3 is TGTGCCAGCAGCGCCGGGGGTTCCTGGGGCTATGGCTACACCTTC.

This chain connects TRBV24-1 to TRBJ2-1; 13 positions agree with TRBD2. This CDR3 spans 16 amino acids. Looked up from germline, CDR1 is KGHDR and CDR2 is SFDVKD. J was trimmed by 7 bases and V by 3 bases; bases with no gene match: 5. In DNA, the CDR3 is TGTGCCACCAGTGATGGACTAGCGGGGGATCTGAATGAGCAGTTCTTC. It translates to CATSDGLAGDLNEQFF.

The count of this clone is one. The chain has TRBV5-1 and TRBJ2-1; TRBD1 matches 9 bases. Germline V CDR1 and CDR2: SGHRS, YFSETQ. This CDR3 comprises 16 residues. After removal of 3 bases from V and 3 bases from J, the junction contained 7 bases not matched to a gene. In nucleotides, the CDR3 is TGCGCCAGCAGCTACGCCGGGACAGGGCTCTACAATGAGCAGTTCTTC. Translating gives CASSYAGTGLYNEQFF. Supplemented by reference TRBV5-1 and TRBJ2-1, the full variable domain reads KAGVTQTPRYLIKTRGQQVTLSCSPISGHRSVSWYQQTPGQGLQFLFEYFSETQRNKGNFPGRFSGRQFSNSRSEMNVSTLELGDSALYLCASSYAGTGLYNEQFFGPGTRLTVL.

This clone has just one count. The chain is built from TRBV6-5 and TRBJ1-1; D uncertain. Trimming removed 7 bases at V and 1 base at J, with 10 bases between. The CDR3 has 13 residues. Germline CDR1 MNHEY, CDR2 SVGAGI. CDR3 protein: CASTGLKNTEAFF. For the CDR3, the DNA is TGTGCCAGCACCGGACTCAAGAACACTGAAGCTTTCTTT.

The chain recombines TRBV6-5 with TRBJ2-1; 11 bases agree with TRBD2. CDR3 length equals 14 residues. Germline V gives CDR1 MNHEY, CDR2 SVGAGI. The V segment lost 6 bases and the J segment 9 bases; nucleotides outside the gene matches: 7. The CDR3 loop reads CASRGTSGTSEQFF. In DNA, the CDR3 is TGTGCCAGCAGGGGGACTAGCGGTACAAGTGAGCAGTTCTTC.

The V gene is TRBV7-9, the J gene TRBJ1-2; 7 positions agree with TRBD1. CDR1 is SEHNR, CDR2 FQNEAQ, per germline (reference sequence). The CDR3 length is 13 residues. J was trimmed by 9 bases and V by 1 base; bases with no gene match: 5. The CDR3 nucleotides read TGTGCCAGCAGCTTAGAGAGGGGGCGAAGCTACACCTTC. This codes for CASSLERGRSYTF.

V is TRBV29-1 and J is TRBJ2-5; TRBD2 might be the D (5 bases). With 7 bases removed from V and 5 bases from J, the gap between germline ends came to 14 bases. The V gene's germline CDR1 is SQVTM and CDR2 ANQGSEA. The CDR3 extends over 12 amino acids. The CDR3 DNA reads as TGCAGCGGCCTAGACCCGGGGGAGACCCAGTACTTC. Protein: CSGLDPGETQYF.

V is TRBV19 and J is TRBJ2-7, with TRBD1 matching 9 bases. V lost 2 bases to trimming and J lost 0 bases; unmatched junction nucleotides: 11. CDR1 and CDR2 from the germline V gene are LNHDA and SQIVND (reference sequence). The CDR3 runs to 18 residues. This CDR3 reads CASSIKRTGAGSSYEQYF. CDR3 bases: TGTGCCAGTAGTATAAAACGGACAGGGGCCGGTAGCTCCTACGAGCAGTACTTC.

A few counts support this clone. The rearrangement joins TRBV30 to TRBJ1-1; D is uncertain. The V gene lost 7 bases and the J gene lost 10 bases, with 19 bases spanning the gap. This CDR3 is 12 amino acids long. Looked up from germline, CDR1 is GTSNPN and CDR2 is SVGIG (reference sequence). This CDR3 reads CAYWERPTGAFF. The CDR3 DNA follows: TGTGCCTACTGGGAGAGGCCGACCGGAGCTTTCTTT.

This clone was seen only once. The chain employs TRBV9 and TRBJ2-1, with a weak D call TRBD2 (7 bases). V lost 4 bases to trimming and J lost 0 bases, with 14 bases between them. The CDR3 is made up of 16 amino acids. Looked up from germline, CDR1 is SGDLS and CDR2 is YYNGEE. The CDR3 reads CASSLLGGGSYNEQFF. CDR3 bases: TGTGCCAGCAGCCTTCTAGGGGGGGGCTCCTACAATGAGCAGTTCTTC.

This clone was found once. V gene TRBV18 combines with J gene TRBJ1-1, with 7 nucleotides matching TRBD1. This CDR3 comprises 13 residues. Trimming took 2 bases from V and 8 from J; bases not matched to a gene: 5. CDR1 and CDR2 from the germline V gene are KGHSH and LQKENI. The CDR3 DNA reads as TGTGCCAGCTCACCAAAGGCCAGGGGGGAAGCTTTCTTT. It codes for CASSPKARGEAFF.

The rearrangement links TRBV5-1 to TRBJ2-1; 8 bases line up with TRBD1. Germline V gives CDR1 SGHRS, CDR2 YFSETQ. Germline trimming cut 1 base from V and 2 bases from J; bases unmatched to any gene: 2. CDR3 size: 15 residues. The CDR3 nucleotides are TGCGCCAGCAGCTTGACAGGGGGAACCTACAATGAGCAGTTCTTC. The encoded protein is CASSLTGGTYNEQFF.

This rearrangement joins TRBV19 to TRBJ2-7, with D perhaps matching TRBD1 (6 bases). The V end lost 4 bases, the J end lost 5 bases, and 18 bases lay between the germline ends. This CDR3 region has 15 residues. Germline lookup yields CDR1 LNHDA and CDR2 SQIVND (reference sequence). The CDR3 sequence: CASSTPRQGSHEQYF. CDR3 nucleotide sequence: TGTGCCAGTAGTACCCCCAGGCAGGGGTCCCACGAGCAGTACTTC. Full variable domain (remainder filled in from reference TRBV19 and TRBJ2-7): DGGITQSPKYLFRKEGQNVTLSCEQNLNHDAMYWYRQDPGQGLRLIYYSQIVNDFQKGDIAEGYSVSREKKESFPLTVTSAQKNPTAFYLCASSTPRQGSHEQYFGPGTRLTVT.

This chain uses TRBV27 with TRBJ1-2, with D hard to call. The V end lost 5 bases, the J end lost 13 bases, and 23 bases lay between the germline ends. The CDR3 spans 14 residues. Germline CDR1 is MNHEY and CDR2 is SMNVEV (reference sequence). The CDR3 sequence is CASSPHQHDTAGTF. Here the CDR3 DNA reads TGTGCCAGCAGTCCTCATCAGCACGACACTGCGGGCACCTTC.

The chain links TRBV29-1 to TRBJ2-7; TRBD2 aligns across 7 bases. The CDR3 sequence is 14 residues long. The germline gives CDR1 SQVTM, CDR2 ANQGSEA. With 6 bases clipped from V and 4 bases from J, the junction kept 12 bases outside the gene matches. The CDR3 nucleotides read TGCAGCGTCCTTGGACTCTCGGGGGGATACGAGCAGTACTTC. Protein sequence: CSVLGLSGGYEQYF.

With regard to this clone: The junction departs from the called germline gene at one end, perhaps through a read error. CDR3 nucleotides: TGTGCCACCAGTGACAGCTCCTACGAGCAGTACTTC. This translates into CATSDSSYEQYF. This sequence joins TRBV10-3 and TRBJ2-7, with D possibly being TRBD1 (5 bases). Germline CDR1 is ENHRY and CDR2 is SYGVKD. The CDR3 extends over 12 amino acids.

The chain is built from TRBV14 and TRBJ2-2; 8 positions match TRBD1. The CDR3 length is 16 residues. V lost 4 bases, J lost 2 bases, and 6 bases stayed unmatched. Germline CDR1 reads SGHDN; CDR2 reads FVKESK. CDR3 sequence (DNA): TGTGCCAGCAGCCTCAGGACAGGGCAAAACACCGGGGAGCTGTTTTTT. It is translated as CASSLRTGQNTGELFF.

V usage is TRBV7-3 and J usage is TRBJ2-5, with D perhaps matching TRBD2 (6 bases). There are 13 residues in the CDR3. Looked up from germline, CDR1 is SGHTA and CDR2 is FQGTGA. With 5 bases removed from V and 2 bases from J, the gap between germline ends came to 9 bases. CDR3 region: CASSRGGQETQYF. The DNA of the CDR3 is TGTGCCAGCAGCCGAGGAGGGCAAGAGACCCAGTACTTC.

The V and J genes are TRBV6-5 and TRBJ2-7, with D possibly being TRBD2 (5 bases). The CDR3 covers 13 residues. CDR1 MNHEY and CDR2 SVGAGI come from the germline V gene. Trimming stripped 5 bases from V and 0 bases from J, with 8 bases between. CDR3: CASSRAGSYEQYF. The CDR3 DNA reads TGTGCCAGCAGTCGGGCGGGCTCCTACGAGCAGTACTTC.

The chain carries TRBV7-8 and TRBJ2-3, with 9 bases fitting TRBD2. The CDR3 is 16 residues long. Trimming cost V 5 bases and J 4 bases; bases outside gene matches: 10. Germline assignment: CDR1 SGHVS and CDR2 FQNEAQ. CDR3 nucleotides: TGTGCCAGCAGCCAGGCGGGGACTAGCTATTCAGATACGCAGTATTTT. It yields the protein CASSQAGTSYSDTQYF.

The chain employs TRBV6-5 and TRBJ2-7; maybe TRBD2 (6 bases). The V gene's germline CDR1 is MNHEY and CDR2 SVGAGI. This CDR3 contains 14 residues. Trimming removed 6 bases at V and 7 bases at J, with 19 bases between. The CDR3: CASRVEGPVGEQYF. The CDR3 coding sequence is TGTGCCAGCAGAGTGGAGGGACCGGTGGGGGAGCAGTACTTC.

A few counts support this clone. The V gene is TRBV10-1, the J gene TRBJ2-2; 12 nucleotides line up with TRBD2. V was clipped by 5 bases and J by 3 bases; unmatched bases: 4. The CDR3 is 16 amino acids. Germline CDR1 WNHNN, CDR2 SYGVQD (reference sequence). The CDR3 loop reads CASSKTSGRYTGELFF. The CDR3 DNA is TGCGCCAGCAGTAAAACTAGCGGGAGGTACACCGGGGAGCTGTTTTTT.

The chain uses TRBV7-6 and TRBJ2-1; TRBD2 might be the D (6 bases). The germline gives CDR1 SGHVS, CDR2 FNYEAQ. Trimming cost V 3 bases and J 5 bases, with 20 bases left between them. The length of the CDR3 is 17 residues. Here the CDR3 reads CASSFPGGGTLDNEQFF. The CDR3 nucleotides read TGTGCCAGCAGCTTTCCCGGTGGGGGGACTCTGGACAATGAGCAGTTCTTC. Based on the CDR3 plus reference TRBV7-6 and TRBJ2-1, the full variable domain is GAGVSQSPRYKVTKRGQDVALRCDPISGHVSLYWYRQALGQGPEFLTYFNYEAQQDKSGLPNDRFSAERPEGSISTLTIQRTEQRDSAMYRCASSFPGGGTLDNEQFFGPGTRLTVL.